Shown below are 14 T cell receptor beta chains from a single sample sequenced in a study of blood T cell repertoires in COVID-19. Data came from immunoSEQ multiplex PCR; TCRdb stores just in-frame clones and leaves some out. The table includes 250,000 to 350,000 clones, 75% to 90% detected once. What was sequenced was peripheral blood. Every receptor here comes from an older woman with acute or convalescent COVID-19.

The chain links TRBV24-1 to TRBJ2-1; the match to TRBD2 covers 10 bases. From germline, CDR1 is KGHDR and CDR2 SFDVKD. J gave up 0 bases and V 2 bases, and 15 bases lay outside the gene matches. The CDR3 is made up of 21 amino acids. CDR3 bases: TGTGCCACCAGTGATTCCAACCCAACTAGCGGGGTCGTCAGCTCCTACAATGAGCAGTTCTTC. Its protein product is CATSDSNPTSGVVSSYNEQFF.

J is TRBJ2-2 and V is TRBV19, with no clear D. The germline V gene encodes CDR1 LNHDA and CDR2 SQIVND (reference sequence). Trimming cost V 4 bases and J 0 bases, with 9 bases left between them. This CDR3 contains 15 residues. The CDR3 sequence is CASSRTASNTGELFF. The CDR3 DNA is TGTGCCAGTAGTAGAACAGCTTCGAACACCGGGGAGCTGTTTTTT.

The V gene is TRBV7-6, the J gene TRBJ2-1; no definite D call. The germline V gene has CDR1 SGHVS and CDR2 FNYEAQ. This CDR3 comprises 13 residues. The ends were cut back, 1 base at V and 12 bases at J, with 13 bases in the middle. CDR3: CASSLGGSSGQFF. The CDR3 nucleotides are TGTGCCAGCAGCTTAGGAGGCAGCTCGGGGCAGTTCTTC.

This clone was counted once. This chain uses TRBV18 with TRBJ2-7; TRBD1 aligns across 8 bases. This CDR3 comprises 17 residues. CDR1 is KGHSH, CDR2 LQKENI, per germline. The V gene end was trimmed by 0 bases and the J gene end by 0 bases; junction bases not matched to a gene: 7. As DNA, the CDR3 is TGTGCCAGCTCACCACCGGCACGACAGGGGCCCTCCTACGAGCAGTACTTC. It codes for CASSPPARQGPSYEQYF.

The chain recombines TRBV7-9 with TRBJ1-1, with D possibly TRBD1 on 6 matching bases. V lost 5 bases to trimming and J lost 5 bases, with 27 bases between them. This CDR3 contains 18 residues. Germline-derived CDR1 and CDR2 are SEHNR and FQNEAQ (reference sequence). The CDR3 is CASSTNPPWGRWDTEAFF. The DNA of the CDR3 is TGTGCCAGCAGCACCAATCCCCCATGGGGGCGTTGGGATACTGAAGCTTTCTTT.

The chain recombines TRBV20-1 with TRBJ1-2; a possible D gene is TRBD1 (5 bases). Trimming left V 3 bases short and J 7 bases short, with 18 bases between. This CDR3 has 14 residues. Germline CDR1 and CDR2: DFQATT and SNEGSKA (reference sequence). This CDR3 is CSASGQGGLGGYTF. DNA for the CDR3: TGCAGTGCTAGTGGGCAGGGCGGCCTGGGTGGCTACACCTTC.

The CDR3 sequence: CASSILLDSSGNTIYF. The CDR3 DNA reads as TGTGCCAGCAGTATCCTTCTAGACTCCTCTGGAAACACCATATATTTT. This chain uses TRBV28 with TRBJ1-3; no clear D. The V end was cut by 5 bases, the J end by 0 bases, with 14 bases between. The CDR3 totals 16 residues. Germline CDR1 and CDR2: MDHEN and SYDVKM. Full variable domain (remainder filled in from reference TRBV28 and TRBJ1-3): DVKVTQSSRYLVKRTGEKVFLECVQDMDHENMFWYRQDPGLGLRLIYFSYDVKMKEKGDIPEGYSVSREKKERFSLILESASTNQTSMYLCASSILLDSSGNTIYFGEGSWLTVV.

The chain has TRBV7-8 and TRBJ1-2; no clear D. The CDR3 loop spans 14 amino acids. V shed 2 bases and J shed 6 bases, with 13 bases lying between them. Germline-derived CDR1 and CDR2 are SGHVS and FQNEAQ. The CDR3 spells CASSLNNQAHGYTF. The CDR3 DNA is TGTGCCAGCAGCTTAAATAACCAGGCCCATGGCTACACCTTC.

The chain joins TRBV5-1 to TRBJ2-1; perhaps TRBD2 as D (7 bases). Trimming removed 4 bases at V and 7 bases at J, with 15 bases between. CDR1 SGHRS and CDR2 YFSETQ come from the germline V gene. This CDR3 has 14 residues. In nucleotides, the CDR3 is TGCGCCAGCAGCCCCGGGGGGCGGGGGAATGAGCAGTTCTTC. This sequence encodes CASSPGGRGNEQFF.

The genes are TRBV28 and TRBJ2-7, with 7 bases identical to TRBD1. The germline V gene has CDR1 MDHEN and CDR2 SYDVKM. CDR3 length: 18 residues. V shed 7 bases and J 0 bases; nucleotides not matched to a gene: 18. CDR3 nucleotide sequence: TGTGCCAGCATCCGCGGACCTCAAGGGGGCTACTCCTCCTACGAGCAGTACTTC. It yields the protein CASIRGPQGGYSSYEQYF.

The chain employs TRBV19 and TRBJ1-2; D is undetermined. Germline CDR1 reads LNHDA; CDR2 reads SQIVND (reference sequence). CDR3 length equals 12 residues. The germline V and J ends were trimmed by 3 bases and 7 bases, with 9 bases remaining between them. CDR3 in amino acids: CASSISRGGYTF. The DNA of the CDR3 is TGTGCCAGTAGTATTTCTCGGGGTGGCTACACCTTC.

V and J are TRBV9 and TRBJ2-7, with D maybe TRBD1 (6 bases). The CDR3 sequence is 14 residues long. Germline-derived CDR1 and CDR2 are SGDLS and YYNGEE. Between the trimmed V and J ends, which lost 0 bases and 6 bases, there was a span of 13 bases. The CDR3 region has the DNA TGTGCCAGCAGCGTAGAGTCCCAGGGGCGCGAGCAGTACTTC. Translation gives CASSVESQGREQYF.

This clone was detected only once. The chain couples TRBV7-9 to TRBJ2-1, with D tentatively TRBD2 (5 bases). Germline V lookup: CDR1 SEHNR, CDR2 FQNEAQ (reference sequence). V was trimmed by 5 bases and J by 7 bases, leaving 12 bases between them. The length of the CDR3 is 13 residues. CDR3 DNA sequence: TGTGCCAGCAGCCTAAGCGGTAGGAATGAGCAGTTCTTC. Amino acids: CASSLSGRNEQFF.

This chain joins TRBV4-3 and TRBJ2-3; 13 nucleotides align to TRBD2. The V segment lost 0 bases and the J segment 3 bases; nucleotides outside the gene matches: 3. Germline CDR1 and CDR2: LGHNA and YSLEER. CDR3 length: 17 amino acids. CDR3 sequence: CASSQELAGGRTDTQYF. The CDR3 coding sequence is TGCGCCAGCAGCCAAGAACTAGCGGGGGGGAGGACAGATACGCAGTATTTT.